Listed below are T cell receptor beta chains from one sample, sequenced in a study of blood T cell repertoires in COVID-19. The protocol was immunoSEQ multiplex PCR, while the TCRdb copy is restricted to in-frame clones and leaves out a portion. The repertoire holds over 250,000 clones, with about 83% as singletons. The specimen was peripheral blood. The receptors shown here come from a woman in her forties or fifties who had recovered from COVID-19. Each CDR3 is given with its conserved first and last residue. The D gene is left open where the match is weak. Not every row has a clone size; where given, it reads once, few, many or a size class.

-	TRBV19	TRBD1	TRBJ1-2	CASSSGTGGLGPYGYTF	TGTGCCAGTAGTTCCGGGACAGGGGGCTTAGGACCTTATGGCTACACCTTC
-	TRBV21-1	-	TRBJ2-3	CASSKGRKLITYTDTQYF	TGTGCCAGCAGCAAAGGGCGGAAGCTCATTACCTACACAGATACGCAGTATTTT
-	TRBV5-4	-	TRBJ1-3	CASSPERTGNTIYF	TGTGCCAGCAGCCCCGAGAGGACTGGAAACACCATATATTTT
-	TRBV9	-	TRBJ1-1	CASTRSSSSTEAFF	TGTGCCAGCACCCGGAGCTCCTCCAGCACTGAAGCTTTCTTT
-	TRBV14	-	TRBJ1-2	CASSQNWGRGDGGYTF	TGTGCCAGCAGCCAGAATTGGGGCAGGGGTGATGGAGGCTACACCTTC
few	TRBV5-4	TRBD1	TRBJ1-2	CASTPGGQGGGGYTF	TGTGCCAGCACTCCCGGAGGACAGGGAGGTGGAGGCTACACCTTC
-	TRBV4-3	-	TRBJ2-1	CASSQELRNEQFF	TGCGCCAGCAGCCAGGAGTTGCGCAATGAGCAGTTCTTC
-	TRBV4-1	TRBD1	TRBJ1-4	CASSQAGQGFWELFF	TGCGCCAGCAGCCAAGCTGGACAGGGTTTTTGGGAACTGTTTTTT
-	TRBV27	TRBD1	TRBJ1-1	CASYDRGSPEAFF	TGTGCCAGCTATGACAGGGGAAGCCCTGAAGCTTTCTTT
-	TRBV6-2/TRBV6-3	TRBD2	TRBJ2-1	CASSYGGLAGINEQFF	TGTGCCAGCAGTTACGGGGGACTAGCGGGGATCAATGAGCAGTTCTTC
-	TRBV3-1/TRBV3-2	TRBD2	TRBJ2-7	CASSQGGRGNEQYF	TGTGCCAGCAGCCAAGGCGGGAGGGGCAACGAGCAGTACTTC
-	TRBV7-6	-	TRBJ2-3	CASSQGPSAFSTDTQYF	TGTGCCAGCAGCCAAGGCCCTAGCGCCTTTAGCACAGATACGCAGTATTTT
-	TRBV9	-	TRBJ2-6	CASSVALSGSGANVLTF	TGTGCCAGCAGCGTAGCTCTCTCAGGTTCCGGGGCCAACGTCCTGACTTTC
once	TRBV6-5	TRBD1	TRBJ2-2	CASGSGLQGVFF	TGTGCCAGCGGGTCGGGCCTCCAGGGGGTGTTTTTT
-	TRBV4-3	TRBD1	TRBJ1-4	CASSQGDRRNEKLFF	TGCGCCAGCAGCCAAGGGGACAGGAGAAATGAAAAACTGTTTTTT
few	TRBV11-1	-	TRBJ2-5	CASSVLVQETQYF	TGTGCCAGCAGCGTACTGGTGCAAGAGACCCAGTACTTC
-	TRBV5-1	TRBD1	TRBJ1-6	CASSSNRGSGPLHF	TGCGCCAGCAGCTCAAACAGGGGTTCAGGGCCCCTCCACTTT
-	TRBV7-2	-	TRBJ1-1	CASSPNGDIQAFF	TGTGCCAGCAGCCCCAACGGGGACATCCAAGCTTTCTTT
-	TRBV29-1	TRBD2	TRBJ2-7	CSGRSGSHREQYF	TGCAGCGGCCGTAGCGGGTCCCATCGGGAGCAGTACTTC
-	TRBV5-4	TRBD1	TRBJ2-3	CASGKTGGDTQYF	TGTGCCAGCGGTAAAACAGGGGGAGATACGCAGTATTTT
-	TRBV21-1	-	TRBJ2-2	CASSKAKISGPTNTGELFF	TGTGCCAGCAGCAAAGCGAAAATTAGCGGGCCCACGAACACCGGGGAGCTGTTTTTT
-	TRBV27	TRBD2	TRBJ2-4	CASSPTSGGRNIQYF	TGTGCCAGCAGTCCGACTAGCGGGGGGCGAAACATTCAGTACTTC
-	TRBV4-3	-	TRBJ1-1	CASSQPGSLNTEAFF	TGCGCCAGCAGCCAACCAGGGTCCTTGAACACTGAAGCTTTCTTT
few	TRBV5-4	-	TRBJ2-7	CASSLGAGTYEQYF	TGTGCCAGCAGCTTAGGAGCGGGCACCTACGAGCAGTACTTC
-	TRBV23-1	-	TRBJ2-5	CALRPREALETQYF	TGCGCTCTCAGGCCGAGGGAGGCATTGGAGACCCAGTACTTC
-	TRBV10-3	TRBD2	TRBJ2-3	CAISEPPGLAGGDTQYF	TGTGCCATCAGTGAGCCTCCTGGGCTAGCGGGGGGGGATACGCAGTATTTT
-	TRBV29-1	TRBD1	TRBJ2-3	CSAAGTGITDTQYF	TGCAGCGCCGCCGGGACAGGGATCACAGATACGCAGTATTTT
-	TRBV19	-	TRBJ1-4	CASSPTTGPATNEKLFF	TGTGCCAGTAGTCCCACCACAGGACCCGCAACTAATGAAAAACTGTTTTTT
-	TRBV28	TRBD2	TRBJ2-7	CASRVSGSFHEQYF	TGTGCCAGCAGAGTGAGCGGGAGTTTCCACGAGCAGTACTTC